This T cell receptor beta chain was sequenced in a study of T cells after yellow fever vaccination. Notes on the study in general: CD4 and CD8 compartments shared a small share of clonotypes.

From the 5' RACE reads, TCRdb called clonotypes with MiXCR, one entry per CDR3 protein. Here the sample spans around 500,000 distinct CDR3 sequences, 21% being singletons. Trimming removed 1 base at V and 5 bases at J, with 14 bases between. This CDR3 spans 15 amino acids. Germline CDR1 is MGHRA and CDR2 is YSYEKL. About this clonotype: Its target is not known.

The chain carries TRBV4-1 and TRBJ2-5; D is possibly TRBD1 or TRBD2 (5 bases each). The source was PBMCs, collected around 3 weeks after the first yellow fever vaccination. The clonotype was recovered from a man aged 18 to 35 who received the YFV17D yellow fever vaccine. CDR3 bases: TGCGCCAGCAGCCAAGCGTGGGACCCAAGGGAGACCCAGTACTTC. The encoded protein is CASSQAWDPRETQYF.